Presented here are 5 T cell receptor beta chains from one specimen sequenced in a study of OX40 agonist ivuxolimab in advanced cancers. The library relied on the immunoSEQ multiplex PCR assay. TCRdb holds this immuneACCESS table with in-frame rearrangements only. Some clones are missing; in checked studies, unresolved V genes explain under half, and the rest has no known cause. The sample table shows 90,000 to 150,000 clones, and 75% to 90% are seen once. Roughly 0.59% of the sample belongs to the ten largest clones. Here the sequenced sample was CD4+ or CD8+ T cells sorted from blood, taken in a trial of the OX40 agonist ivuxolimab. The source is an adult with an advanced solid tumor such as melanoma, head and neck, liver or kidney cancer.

CDR3 loop: CASSSGQGRQETQYF. The CDR3 DNA reads TGTGCCAGCAGCTCTGGACAGGGTCGGCAAGAGACCCAGTACTTC. This chain uses TRBV7-2 with TRBJ2-5, with 8 bases lining up with TRBD1. Germline V gene data show CDR1 as SGHTA and CDR2 as FQGNSA. V gave up 4 bases and J gave up 2 bases; unmatched junction bases: 6. The length of the CDR3 is 15 residues. The variable domain in full, with the rest retrieved from reference TRBV7-2 and TRBJ2-5, is GAGVSQSPSNKVTEKGKDVELRCDPISGHTALYWYRQSLGQGLEFLIYFQGNSAPDKSGLPSDRFSAERTGGSVSTLTIQRTQQEDSAVYLCASSSGQGRQETQYFGPGTRLLVL.

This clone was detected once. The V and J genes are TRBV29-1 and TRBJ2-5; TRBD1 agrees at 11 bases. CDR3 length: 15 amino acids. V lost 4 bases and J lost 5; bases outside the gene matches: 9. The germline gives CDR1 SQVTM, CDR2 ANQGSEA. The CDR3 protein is CSVGLGTGGVETQYF. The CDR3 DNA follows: TGCAGCGTTGGTCTCGGGACAGGGGGTGTCGAGACCCAGTACTTC.

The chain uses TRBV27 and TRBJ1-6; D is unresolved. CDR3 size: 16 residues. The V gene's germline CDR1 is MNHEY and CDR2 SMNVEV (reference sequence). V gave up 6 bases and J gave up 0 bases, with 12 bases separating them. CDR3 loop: CASRPPWGSYNSPLHF. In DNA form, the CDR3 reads TGTGCCAGCAGGCCCCCTTGGGGCTCCTATAATTCACCCCTCCACTTT.

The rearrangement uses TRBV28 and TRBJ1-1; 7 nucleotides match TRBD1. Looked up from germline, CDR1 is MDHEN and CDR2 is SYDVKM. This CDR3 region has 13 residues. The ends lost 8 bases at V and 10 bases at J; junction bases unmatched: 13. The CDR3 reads CASVLTAGGRAFF. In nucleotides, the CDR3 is TGTGCCAGCGTTCTGACTGCAGGGGGAAGAGCTTTCTTT.

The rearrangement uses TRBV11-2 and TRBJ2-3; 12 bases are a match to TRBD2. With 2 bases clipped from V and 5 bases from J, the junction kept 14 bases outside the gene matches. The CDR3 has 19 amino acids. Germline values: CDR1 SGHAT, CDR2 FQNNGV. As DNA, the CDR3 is TGTGCCAGCAGCTTAATCTACGCTCGGACTAGCGGGGAGGGAGATACGCAGTATTTT. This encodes CASSLIYARTSGEGDTQYF.